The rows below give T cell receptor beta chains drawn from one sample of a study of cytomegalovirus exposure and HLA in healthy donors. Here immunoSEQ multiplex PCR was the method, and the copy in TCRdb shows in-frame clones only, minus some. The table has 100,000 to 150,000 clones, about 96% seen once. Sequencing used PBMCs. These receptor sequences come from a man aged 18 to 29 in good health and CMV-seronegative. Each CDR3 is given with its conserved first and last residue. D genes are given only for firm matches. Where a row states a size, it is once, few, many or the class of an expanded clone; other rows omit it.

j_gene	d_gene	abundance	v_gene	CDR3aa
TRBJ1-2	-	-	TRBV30	CAWGDTDYGYTF
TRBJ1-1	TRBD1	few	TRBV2	CASGGQARTEAFF
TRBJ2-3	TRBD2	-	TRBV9	CASSDGLAVTDTQYF
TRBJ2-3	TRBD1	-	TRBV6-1	CASTLGQGTDTQYF
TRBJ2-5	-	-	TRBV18	CASSPLQETQYF
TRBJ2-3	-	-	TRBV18	CASSRSGSTDTQYF
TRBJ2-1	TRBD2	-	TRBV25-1	CASSLKDLADYPEQFF
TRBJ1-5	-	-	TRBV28	CASSGQGIAQHF
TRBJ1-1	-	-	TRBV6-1	CASSEARGRGSTEAFF
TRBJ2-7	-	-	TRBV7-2	CASSTTLLQRSGEQYF
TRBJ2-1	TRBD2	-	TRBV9	CASSVFAGGMNEQFF
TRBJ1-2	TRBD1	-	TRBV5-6	CASSQGVRDYGYTF
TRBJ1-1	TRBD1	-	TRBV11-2	CASSSGQVNTEAFF
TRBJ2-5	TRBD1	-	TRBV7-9	CASGTIDRGQETQYF
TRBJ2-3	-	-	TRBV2	CASSSLVTDTQYF
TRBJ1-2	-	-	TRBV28	CASSLHRNRIYGYTF
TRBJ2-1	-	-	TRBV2	CASSEDSSSYNEQFF
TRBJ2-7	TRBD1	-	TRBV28	CASSPPGTAAYEQYF
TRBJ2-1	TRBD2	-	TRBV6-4	CATRTSGSDEQFF
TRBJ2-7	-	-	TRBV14	CASSQDVHSPYF
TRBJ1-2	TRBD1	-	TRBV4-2	CASSQVGGQGSHGYTF
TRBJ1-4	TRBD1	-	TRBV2	CASSVLPTGQGTSEYEKLFF
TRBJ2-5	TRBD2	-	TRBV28	CASSLLSSGRLTQYF
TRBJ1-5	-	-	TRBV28	CASRTHGRGVQPQHF
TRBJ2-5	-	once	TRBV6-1	CATEDKRETQYF
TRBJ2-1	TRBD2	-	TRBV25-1	CASSESRTSGPREFF